The present entry profiles one T cell receptor (beta chain) with its context. Antigen: not known. This specimen belongs to a study of shared clonotypes between healthy human individuals. As handled by the study authors: ImmunoSEQ yielded junction-only sequences lacking quality scores, so filtering differed. Clones were read by immunoSEQ multiplex PCR, and TCRdb kept only the in-frame ones, dropping some. V and J calls plus clone size are reproduced from that table; the DNA served to infer D and trimming. The sample contains about 1.5 million clones, 98% of which appear only once. Recent acute infections and vaccinations were absent in the healthy HIV-negative adult donors. Memory CD4+ cells were the fraction left after CD45RA+ naive selection. Germline-derived CDR1 and CDR2 are SGHTA and FQGNSA. The length of the CDR3 is 16 residues. The V and J ends lost 5 bases and 4 bases, in that order; junction bases with no gene match: 12.

Study-wide results and limits: On the whole, naive subsets had larger estimated richness than memory subsets had.

The sequenced sample was naive CD4+ T cells sorted from blood. The subset is: CD45RA+ positively selected. The chain couples TRBV7-2 to TRBJ2-3; TRBD1 aligns across 7 bases. This TCR derives from a man younger than 45 in good health. The CDR3 bases are TGTGCCAGCAGCCTAGACAGGGAAATCCTTGCAGATACGCAGTATTTT. Translated: CASSLDREILADTQYF.